This TCR beta chain was profiled in a study of shared clonotypes between healthy human individuals. Germline V CDR1 and CDR2: SGDLS, YYNGEE. The junction had 8 bases not matched to a gene; V was cut back by 4 bases and J by 5 bases. This CDR3 contains 14 residues. It was CD45RO-negative cells, positively selected for CCR7, that made up naive CD8 cells, with terminally differentiated effector memory CD45RA+ cells excluded. TCRdb's table, derived via immunoSEQ multiplex PCR, lists solely in-frame clones and lacks some. The repertoire includes over 2,000,000 clones, about 93% of them detected once, and around 1.7% sits in the top ten.

The sequence was obtained from a young man in good health. Some clones in this sample may be carry-over from other donors' samples. J is TRBJ2-5 and V is TRBV9; 7 bases are shared with TRBD2. The specimen sequenced was naive CD8+ T cells from PBMCs. The CDR3 DNA sequence: TGTGCCAGCAGCCCCAGACGGGGGGACGAGACCCAGTACTTC. As protein: CASSPRRGDETQYF. Looking up the rest from reference TRBV9 and TRBJ2-5 gives the full variable domain: DSGVTQTPKHLITATGQRVTLRCSPRSGDLSVYWYQQSLDQGLQFLIQYYNGEERAKGNILERFSAQQFPDLHSELNLSSLELGDSALYFCASSPRRGDETQYFGPGTRLLVL.